The 25 T cell receptor beta chains given below trace back to one sample, sequenced in a study of T cell responses to AZD1222 COVID-19 vaccine. TCRdb keeps only in-frame clones here, not all; method: immunoSEQ multiplex PCR. The sample includes just under 150,000 clones, approximately 91% seen only once; the top ten take approximately 5.1%. The source was peripheral blood, collected 28 days after the second dose of the MenACWY control vaccine. The receptors were sampled from an adult who received the MenACWY meningococcal vaccine as a control.

The chain combines TRBV2 with TRBJ1-6; TRBD1 is a possible D gene (5 bases). Germline V gene data show CDR1 as SNHLY and CDR2 as FYNNEI. The CDR3 totals 13 residues. V lost 7 bases and J 8 bases, leaving 12 bases between the germline ends. The CDR3 is CASTKGTYSPLHF. DNA of the CDR3: TGTGCCAGCACCAAAGGGACTTATTCACCCCTCCACTTT.

CDR3 DNA: TGCAGCGTTGATATCACGGAGACCCAGTACTTC. It is translated as CSVDITETQYF. This chain links TRBV29-1 with TRBJ2-5; D remains unclear. This CDR3 spans 11 amino acids. CDR1 is SQVTM and CDR2 is ANQGSEA in the germline V gene. Trimming shortened V by 3 bases and J by 5 bases, and 7 bases separated the two germline ends.

This chain connects TRBV4-3 to TRBJ1-1, with D uncertain. The V end was cut by 0 bases, the J end by 2 bases, with 13 bases between. Germline V CDR1 and CDR2: LGHNA, YSLEER. CDR3 size: 16 residues. In nucleotides, the CDR3 is TGCGCCAGCAGCCAAGATCTGGTCGGTTACAACACTGAAGCTTTCTTT. Its protein is CASSQDLVGYNTEAFF.

CDR3 sequence (DNA): TGTGCCAGCTCCCCTGGTCGAAGTAGTGAGCAGTTCTTC. The encoded protein is CASSPGRSSEQFF. The chain couples TRBV18 to TRBJ2-1; D not certain. Trimming took off 6 bases at V and 9 bases at J, with 15 bases between the two ends. Per germline, CDR1 KGHSH and CDR2 LQKENI. This CDR3 is built from 13 residues.

The V gene is TRBV7-9, the J gene TRBJ1-6; the D is unclear. Trimming took off 5 bases at V and 5 bases at J, with 10 bases between the two ends. The germline V gene encodes CDR1 SEHNR and CDR2 FQNEAQ (reference sequence). The CDR3 runs 14 residues. DNA of the CDR3: TGTGCCAGCAGCGTCGACGGGGATAATTCACCCCTCCACTTT. This encodes CASSVDGDNSPLHF.

V gene TRBV7-2 combines with J gene TRBJ2-1; TRBD2 matches 7 bases. Germline assignment: CDR1 SGHTA and CDR2 FQGNSA. The CDR3 spans 17 residues. V lost 0 bases to trimming and J lost 2 bases; unmatched junction nucleotides: 7. This chain's CDR3 is CASSLALSSGPYNEQFF. CDR3 nucleotides: TGTGCCAGCAGCTTAGCGCTATCTAGCGGTCCCTACAATGAGCAGTTCTTC.

The chain has TRBV7-2 and TRBJ2-1; 12 positions match TRBD2. The junction had 9 bases not matched to a gene; V was cut back by 0 bases and J by 9 bases. Germline CDR1 is SGHTA and CDR2 is FQGNSA. This CDR3 is built from 17 residues. CDR3 DNA sequence: TGTGCCAGCAGCTTAGCGCTGACTAGCGGGAGCGGCGGTGAGCAGTTCTTC. As protein: CASSLALTSGSGGEQFF.

This chain uses TRBV3-1 (or the pseudogene TRBV3-2) with TRBJ2-4, with D unresolved. Germline CDR1 and CDR2: LGHDT and YNNKEL (reference sequence). The length of the CDR3 is 14 residues. V was clipped by 4 bases and J by 7 bases, with 14 bases between them. The CDR3 bases are TGTGCCAGCAGCCTTACAAAAGGTGGGAACATTCAGTACTTC. Translation gives CASSLTKGGNIQYF.

A note on this clone: The sample has other DNA sequences that encode this CDR3 too. The V gene is TRBV25-1, the J gene TRBJ1-3, with no clear D. Trimming stripped 2 bases from V and 4 bases from J, with 3 bases between. Germline CDR1 MGHDK, CDR2 SYGVNS. CDR3 length equals 12 residues. The CDR3 reads CASSEGGNTIYF. The CDR3 coding sequence is TGTGCCAGCAGTGAAGGGGGAAACACCATATATTTT. The full variable domain, rest sourced from reference TRBV25-1 and TRBJ1-3, is EADIYQTPRYLVIGTGKKITLECSQTMGHDKMYWYQQDPGMELHLIHYSYGVNSTEKGDLSSESTVSRIRTEHFPLTLESARPSHTSQYLCASSEGGNTIYFGEGSWLTVV.

V is TRBV27 and J is TRBJ2-3, with 10 bases that match TRBD2. Germline loops: CDR1 MNHEY, CDR2 SMNVEV (reference sequence). CDR3 length: 15 amino acids. Losses at the gene ends were 7 bases for V and 5 bases for J; bases not matched to a gene: 9. CDR3 sequence: CASTELAGTKDTQYF. CDR3 coding DNA: TGTGCCAGCACGGAACTAGCGGGAACGAAAGATACGCAGTATTTT.

The chain employs TRBV4-3 and TRBJ1-2, with D maybe TRBD1 (5 bases). V gave up 1 base and J gave up 4 bases, with 16 bases separating them. The CDR3 covers 16 residues. CDR1 is LGHNA, CDR2 YSLEER, per germline. The CDR3 here is CASSQGGTGVRYGYTF. The CDR3 DNA reads as TGCGCCAGCAGCCAAGGGGGGACTGGGGTACGCTATGGCTACACCTTC.

This clone was counted a few times. This rearrangement joins TRBV15 to TRBJ2-1; 8 nucleotides align to TRBD1. V shed 6 bases and J 9 bases; nucleotides not matched to a gene: 7. The germline gives CDR1 LNHNV, CDR2 YYDKDF (reference sequence). This CDR3 region has 13 residues. CDR3 in amino acids: CATRGDRWGEQFF. The CDR3 region has the DNA TGTGCCACCAGGGGGGACAGGTGGGGTGAGCAGTTCTTC.

The V call is TRBV12-5, the J call TRBJ1-2; 7 bases agree with TRBD1. V lost 6 bases, J lost 8 bases, and 12 bases stayed unmatched. CDR3 length equals 14 residues. The germline gives CDR1 LGHNT, CDR2 FRNRAP. CDR3 nucleotides: TGTGCTAGTGGATGGGACAGCCTCGTCCGGGGCTACACCTTC. Encoded protein: CASGWDSLVRGYTF. Supplemented by reference TRBV12-5 and TRBJ1-2, the full variable domain reads DARVTQTPRHKVTEMGQEVTMRCQPILGHNTVFWYRQTMMQGLELLAYFRNRAPLDDSGMPKDRFSAEMPDATLATLKIQPSEPRDSAVYFCASGWDSLVRGYTFGSGTRLTVV.

This sequence joins TRBV28 and TRBJ1-5; 7 bases agree with TRBD1. V dropped 3 bases and J dropped 4; count of bases not matched to a gene: 9. The CDR3 contains 16 residues. Germline V CDR1 and CDR2: MDHEN, SYDVKM. The DNA of the CDR3 is TGTGCCAGCAGTTTTAATATCGGGACAGCTAATCAGCCCCAGCATTTT. This encodes CASSFNIGTANQPQHF. The variable domain in full, with the rest retrieved from reference TRBV28 and TRBJ1-5, is DVKVTQSSRYLVKRTGEKVFLECVQDMDHENMFWYRQDPGLGLRLIYFSYDVKMKEKGDIPEGYSVSREKKERFSLILESASTNQTSMYLCASSFNIGTANQPQHFGDGTRLSIL.

This rearrangement joins TRBV3-1 (or the pseudogene TRBV3-2) to TRBJ1-2; no clear D. This CDR3 region has 15 residues. CDR1 is LGHDT, CDR2 YNNKEL, per germline (reference sequence). Trimming stripped 1 base from V and 3 bases from J, with 12 bases between. In DNA, the CDR3 is TGTGCCAGCAGCCAAGCGTCTGGCGGACACTATGGCTACACCTTC. Protein sequence: CASSQASGGHYGYTF.

Many counts were recorded for this clone. This chain connects TRBV30 to TRBJ1-5; tentatively, D is TRBD1 (6 bases). The CDR3 covers 12 residues. Deletions cut 6 bases from V and 6 bases from J, with 12 bases between. Germline V lookup: CDR1 GTSNPN, CDR2 SVGIG (reference sequence). The CDR3 sequence: CACTGRGQPQHF. The CDR3 nucleotides are TGTGCCTGCACAGGGCGCGGTCAGCCCCAGCATTTT. Full variable domain (rest looked up from reference TRBV30 and TRBJ1-5): SQTIHQWPATLVQPVGSPLSLECTVEGTSNPNLYWYRQAAGRGLQLLFYSVGIGQISSEVPQNLSASRPQDRQFILSSKKLLLSDSGFYLCACTGRGQPQHFGDGTRLSIL.

This chain links TRBV5-1 with TRBJ1-2; 9 bases match TRBD1. Germline trimming cut 5 bases from V and 6 bases from J; bases unmatched to any gene: 8. The CDR3 is made up of 14 amino acids. CDR1 and CDR2 from the germline V gene are SGHRS and YFSETQ. Here the CDR3 reads CASRTGGFSDGYTF. The CDR3 coding sequence is TGCGCCAGCAGGACAGGGGGATTCTCTGATGGCTACACCTTC.

In its sample, this clone was seen once. The rearrangement joins TRBV11-3 to TRBJ2-5, with D possibly being TRBD2 (7 bases). The V gene's germline CDR1 is SGHNT and CDR2 YENEEA. This CDR3 comprises 14 residues. Trimming cost V 7 bases and J 2 bases, with 14 bases left between them. CDR3 amino acids: CASTGGGPQETQYF. In DNA form, the CDR3 reads TGTGCCAGCACGGGCGGGGGCCCACAAGAGACCCAGTACTTC.

The gene calls are TRBV29-1 and TRBJ2-7; D unclear. In germline, CDR1 is SQVTM, CDR2 ANQGSEA. CDR3 length: 13 residues. V shed 3 bases and J shed 4 bases, with 13 bases lying between them. The DNA of the CDR3 is TGCAGCGTTGAGGGGAAGGGTCTTTACGAGCAGTACTTC. This sequence encodes CSVEGKGLYEQYF.

This chain uses TRBV30 with TRBJ2-7; 12 bases map to TRBD2. The V gene's germline CDR1 is GTSNPN and CDR2 SVGIG (reference sequence). V dropped 5 bases and J dropped 1; count of bases not matched to a gene: 6. The length of the CDR3 is 15 residues. The CDR3 reads CAWSSGRGSSYEQYF. CDR3 DNA: TGTGCCTGGTCTAGCGGGAGGGGTTCGTCCTACGAGCAGTACTTC.

The rearrangement joins TRBV28 to TRBJ1-6, with 12 bases matching TRBD1. The germline gives CDR1 MDHEN, CDR2 SYDVKM. The CDR3 has 17 amino acids. Losses at the gene ends were 4 bases for V and 6 bases for J; bases not matched to a gene: 7. CDR3 nucleotides: TGTGCCAGCAGTTCCCCGGGACAGGGGGCGAGTAATTCACCCCTCCACTTT. It encodes CASSSPGQGASNSPLHF. Full variable domain (outside the CDR3, taken from reference TRBV28 and TRBJ1-6): DVKVTQSSRYLVKRTGEKVFLECVQDMDHENMFWYRQDPGLGLRLIYFSYDVKMKEKGDIPEGYSVSREKKERFSLILESASTNQTSMYLCASSSPGQGASNSPLHFGNGTRLTVT.

J is TRBJ2-1 and V is TRBV28, with 7 bases fitting TRBD1. With 7 bases clipped from V and 6 bases from J, the junction kept 12 bases outside the gene matches. Looked up from germline, CDR1 is MDHEN and CDR2 is SYDVKM. This CDR3 is built from 15 residues. The CDR3 reads CASILRQGAINEQFF. CDR3 nucleotides: TGTGCCAGCATCCTAAGACAGGGAGCCATCAATGAGCAGTTCTTC.

The gene calls are TRBV19 and TRBJ2-7; 10 bases are shared with TRBD2. Germline CDR1 and CDR2: LNHDA and SQIVND (reference sequence). Trimming cost V 3 bases and J 3 bases; bases outside gene matches: 17. The length of the CDR3 is 19 residues. The CDR3 reads CASSIRGPPRTSGFYEQYF. Written as DNA, the CDR3 is TGTGCCAGTAGTATCCGGGGGCCTCCCAGGACTAGCGGATTCTACGAGCAGTACTTC.

The rearrangement links TRBV18 to TRBJ1-1; no reliable D call. The V end was cut by 3 bases, the J end by 2 bases, with 10 bases between. CDR3 length: 14 residues. Germline V gives CDR1 KGHSH, CDR2 LQKENI. The chain's CDR3 is CASSPPSLNTEAFF. The CDR3 region has the DNA TGTGCCAGCTCACCGCCGTCCCTTAACACTGAAGCTTTCTTT.

CDR3 bases: TGTGCCAGCAGCCTCGGACCCCTCGGGGAAAAACTGTTTTTT. This translates into CASSLGPLGEKLFF. This rearrangement joins TRBV7-2 to TRBJ1-4; D is unresolved. The CDR3 sequence is 14 residues long. Germline CDR1 reads SGHTA; CDR2 reads FQGNSA. V dropped 5 bases and J dropped 8 bases, with 15 bases sitting between them.